This is a list of T cell receptor beta chains from one sample in a study of CD8 T cells in ankylosing spondylitis. Each CDR3 protein gets one entry after TCRdb re-called the 5' RACE reads with MiXCR. The repertoire consists of 150,000 to 250,000 distinct CDR3 sequences, with around 13% occurring once and the leading ten covering approximately 17%. The sample taken for sequencing was blood, either unsorted or a sorted T cell fraction (not recorded which). The receptors were sampled from a male donor with ankylosing spondylitis or in good health (not recorded which). Each CDR3 is given with its conserved first and last residue. The D gene is left open where the match is weak. Expanded clones are given a class, and other clones once, few, many or no size at all.

abundance	j_gene	d_gene	v_gene	len	CDR3aa	CDR3nt
NA	TRBJ2-7	NA	TRBV7-9	15	CASSLEAASSYEQYF	TGTGCCAGCAGCTTAGAAGCAGCTAGCTCCTACGAGCAGTACTTC
NA	TRBJ2-1	NA	TRBV6-5	16	CASSYLQGPSYNEQFF	TGTGCCAGCAGTTACCTGCAGGGACCATCCTACAATGAGCAGTTCTTC
NA	TRBJ2-7	NA	TRBV10-3	13	CAISEGSRNEQYF	TGTGCCATCAGTGAAGGGTCTAGAAACGAGCAGTACTTC
many	TRBJ2-5	NA	TRBV6-2/TRBV6-3	13	CASSPSVEETQYF	TGTGCCAGCAGCCCCTCGGTCGAAGAGACCCAGTACTTC
few	TRBJ2-5	NA	TRBV5-4	13	CASSLSGQETQYF	TGTGCCAGCAGCTTGAGTGGGCAAGAGACCCAGTACTTC
few	TRBJ2-6	NA	TRBV12-3/TRBV12-4	16	CASSPPGLSGANVLTF	TGTGCCAGCAGTCCCCCAGGCCTCTCTGGGGCCAACGTCCTGACTTTC
NA	TRBJ1-1	NA	TRBV20-1	13	CSASQGGGTEAFF	TGCAGTGCTTCACAGGGCGGGGGCACTGAAGCTTTCTTT
NA	TRBJ1-5	NA	TRBV7-9	14	CASSPRDSYQPQHF	TGTGCCAGCAGCCCGCGGGACTCCTATCAGCCCCAGCATTTT
many	TRBJ2-3	NA	TRBV12-3/TRBV12-4	13	CASSLVGGDTQYF	TGTGCCAGCAGTTTAGTAGGAGGAGATACGCAGTATTTT
NA	TRBJ1-2	TRBD1	TRBV2	13	CASSTTGTGEVTF	TGTGCCAGCAGTACGACCGGGACAGGGGAGGTCACCTTC
few	TRBJ1-1	NA	TRBV20-1	14	CSAKGRNMNTEAFF	TGCAGTGCGAAGGGACGGAATATGAACACTGAAGCTTTCTTT
NA	TRBJ2-1	TRBD2	TRBV27	15	CASSLAGIGYNEQFF	TGTGCCAGCAGCCTAGCGGGAATTGGGTACAATGAGCAGTTCTTC
NA	TRBJ2-5	NA	TRBV12-3/TRBV12-4	13	CASSRDSRETQYF	TGTGCCAGCAGTAGGGATTCACGAGAGACCCAGTACTTC
few	TRBJ2-1	NA	TRBV14	13	CASSLTVFNEQFF	TGTGCCAGCAGCCTGACAGTGTTCAATGAGCAGTTCTTC
NA	TRBJ2-7	NA	TRBV5-1	14	CASSSPASSHEQYF	TGCGCCAGCAGCTCCCCGGCCAGCTCCCACGAGCAGTACTTC
many	TRBJ2-7	TRBD1	TRBV7-2	13	CASGQGVSYEQYF	TGTGCCAGCGGACAGGGAGTCTCCTACGAGCAGTACTTC
NA	TRBJ1-2	TRBD1	TRBV6-1	16	CASSASGQGIAYGYTF	TGTGCCAGCAGTGCCTCCGGACAGGGGATCGCCTATGGCTACACCTTC
few	TRBJ2-5	TRBD1	TRBV7-9	17	CASSPPLPGQGGETQYF	TGTGCCAGCAGCCCACCGCTCCCGGGACAGGGAGGGGAGACCCAGTACTTC
NA	TRBJ2-7	TRBD2	TRBV29-1	18	CSVQIGTSGRASFYEQYF	TGCAGCGTTCAAATAGGGACTAGCGGGAGGGCGAGCTTCTACGAGCAGTACTTC
NA	TRBJ1-4	NA	TRBV7-8	15	CASSLSGTTNEKLFF	TGTGCCAGCAGCTTATCGGGTACAACTAATGAAAAACTGTTTTTT
NA	TRBJ2-1	TRBD2	TRBV7-9	14	CASSLEGGRSEQFF	TGTGCCAGCAGCTTAGAGGGCGGGAGGAGTGAGCAGTTCTTC
NA	TRBJ2-1	TRBD1	TRBV4-2	15	CASSPDRTGEREQFF	TGTGCCAGCAGCCCGGATCGGACAGGGGAAAGAGAGCAGTTCTTC
many	TRBJ1-1	NA	TRBV27	13	CASSFGLNTEAFF	TGTGCCAGCAGTTTCGGGTTGAACACTGAAGCTTTCTTT
NA	TRBJ2-2	NA	TRBV9	11	CASSATGELFF	TGTGCCAGCAGCGCAACCGGGGAGCTGTTTTTT
NA	TRBJ2-2	NA	TRBV12-3/TRBV12-4	17	CASSFNPGSGYTGELFF	TGTGCCAGCAGTTTTAACCCTGGCAGCGGTTACACCGGGGAGCTGTTTTTT
few	TRBJ2-3	TRBD2	TRBV20-1	16	CSARATRGEGADTQYF	TGCAGTGCTAGGGCTACTCGGGGGGAAGGGGCAGATACGCAGTATTTT
many	TRBJ2-5	NA	TRBV5-1	12	CACHGDVETQYF	TGCGCCTGCCACGGGGATGTTGAGACCCAGTACTTC
few	TRBJ2-2	TRBD2	TRBV11-2	16	CASSYRLAQNTGELFF	TGTGCCAGCAGCTACAGACTAGCGCAAAACACCGGGGAGCTGTTTTTT
few	TRBJ1-1	TRBD1	TRBV7-6	14	CASSWEGGPTEAFF	TGTGCCAGCAGCTGGGAAGGGGGCCCCACTGAAGCTTTCTTT
NA	TRBJ2-1	TRBD1	TRBV3-1	15	CASSQGDRTYNEQFF	TGTGCCAGCAGCCAAGGGGACAGGACTTACAATGAGCAGTTCTTC
NA	TRBJ2-3	TRBD2	TRBV12-3/TRBV12-4	17	CASSSNRLAGDWDTQYF	TGTGCCAGCAGTTCCAACCGACTAGCGGGAGACTGGGATACGCAGTATTTT
NA	TRBJ2-5	TRBD1	TRBV29-1	14	CSVERQGRQETQYF	TGCAGCGTTGAGCGACAGGGTCGGCAAGAGACCCAGTACTTC
few	TRBJ1-5	NA	TRBV7-2	13	CASSLFPDQPQHF	TGTGCCAGCAGCTTATTCCCCGATCAGCCCCAGCATTTT
NA	TRBJ1-1	NA	TRBV5-6	14	CASSLYRGYPEAFF	TGTGCCAGCAGCTTATACCGGGGTTACCCTGAAGCTTTCTTT
many	TRBJ1-2	NA	TRBV5-1	14	CASSLPGDHYGYTF	TGCGCCAGCAGCTTGCCAGGGGATCACTATGGCTACACCTTC
few	TRBJ2-3	TRBD2	TRBV2	16	CASSEALAGGRNTQYF	TGTGCCAGCAGTGAAGCTCTAGCGGGGGGGCGGAATACGCAGTATTTT